This T cell receptor beta chain was observed in a study of blood T cells in healthy people across ages (dated by TCRdb to the mid-2010s). Concerning the study at large: In model experiments, roughly one uniquely barcoded TCR beta cDNA molecule per two T cells was captured by template switching. Two additional independent replicas of 1 million unique cDNA reads from the same blood draw were analyzed for two donors (one aged 18 to 30 and one aged 80 or older). Age-related changes in TCR beta repertoire diversity were measured in the study by deep sequencing normalized with unique cDNA molecular identifiers. Four age groups were formed from the donors: young (average roughly 15 years), middle-aged (just under 40), aged (more than 55) and long-lived (82). To avoid experimental bias, donors of different ages were distributed randomly across sequencing lanes. Results and caveats for the whole study, not just this receptor: Bulk unsorted PBMC profiling prevented conclusive comparison of naive and antigen-experienced compartments. Observed TCR beta diversity per million T cells fell roughly linearly with age, and a significant reduction was already apparent by age about 38. There was a strong correlation between observed TCR beta diversity and the percentage of naive T cells measured by flow cytometry. Compared with the aged group, more naive CD4+ T cells, fewer expanded clones and increased TCR diversity were shown by the long-lived group, suggesting age selection. Because donor CMV infection status was unknown, age-related changes in expanded clonotypes were potentially confounded. Estimates of total diversity based on one million sequenced T cells were regarded as lower bounds and as underestimates.

This clonotype was picked up a small number of times. What antigen it recognizes has not been identified. No qualities accompany the bases; no much larger clone lies one base away. The germline V gene (reference sequence) specifies SEHNR as CDR1 and FQNEAQ as CDR2. A distance of 13 bases separates the germline ends of V and J, which lose 5 bases and 5 bases respectively. The CDR3 sequence holds 13 residues, the cysteine and phenylalanine included. Only the CDR3 portion is preserved as DNA: 39 bases, with reading frame beginning at the first base. Library preparation employed 5' RACE. Sequenced using an Illumina HiSeq 2500. A second PCR of roughly 7 to 11 cycles was performed with a sample-barcoded 5' primer and a J-beta primer mix. Each TCR beta cDNA molecule received a unique molecular identifier from a template-switch 5' adaptor carrying 12 random nucleotides. At least 3 million CDR3-containing paired-end reads were obtained from each sample. First-strand cDNA was synthesized from all RNA with the Mint cDNA synthesis kit, primed by a TRBC-specific oligonucleotide. After uracil-DNA glycosylase treatment, a first 18-cycle PCR used universal primers M1SS and BC2_uni_R on all cDNA. Per the authors' processing: Normalization of each sample was performed by random selection of 1 million high-quality reads, each carrying a distinct molecular identifier. Reads with shared molecular identifiers were discarded instead of being binned into consensus sequences. MiTCR, run with a Q25 quality threshold and the strictest error-elimination algorithm, handled CDR3 identification, clonotype clustering and error correction. A nonparametric unseen species model using Euler transformation provided a lower-bound estimate of total TCR beta diversity. TCRdb trimmed the raw reads at Q25, called clones with MiXCR and kept productive beta chains. Rows are combined by CDR3 protein, so each entry shows the most common genes and DNA. These V and J calls originate from TCRdb's pipeline instead of the authors' own analysis. This sample holds some 1.5 million distinct CDR3 sequences; 28% were observed only once. The ten largest clones represent more than 6% of the sample.

Donors were a few dozen systemically healthy Caucasian individuals from Russia aged roughly 6 to 90 years. Each donor gave approximately 9.4 milliliters of peripheral blood, drawn into EDTA-treated Vacutainer tubes. PBMCs were isolated by Ficoll-Paque density-gradient centrifugation, with at least 6.5 million obtained per sample. Trizol reagent was used to extract total RNA from PBMCs, with at least 6 micrograms per sample. Naive CD45RAhigh/CD27high T cell percentages were measured by flow cytometry on a PBMC aliquot from every donor. The rearrangement joined TRBV7-9 to TRBJ2-7; the D gene could be TRBD1 or TRBD2, each one agreeing over 6 bases. The receptor's source is a young woman in good health. The sample comprised blood. CDR3 protein: CASSPPGEDEQYF. The DNA sequence is as follows: TGTGCCAGCAGCCCCCCAGGGGAGGACGAGCAGTACTTC.